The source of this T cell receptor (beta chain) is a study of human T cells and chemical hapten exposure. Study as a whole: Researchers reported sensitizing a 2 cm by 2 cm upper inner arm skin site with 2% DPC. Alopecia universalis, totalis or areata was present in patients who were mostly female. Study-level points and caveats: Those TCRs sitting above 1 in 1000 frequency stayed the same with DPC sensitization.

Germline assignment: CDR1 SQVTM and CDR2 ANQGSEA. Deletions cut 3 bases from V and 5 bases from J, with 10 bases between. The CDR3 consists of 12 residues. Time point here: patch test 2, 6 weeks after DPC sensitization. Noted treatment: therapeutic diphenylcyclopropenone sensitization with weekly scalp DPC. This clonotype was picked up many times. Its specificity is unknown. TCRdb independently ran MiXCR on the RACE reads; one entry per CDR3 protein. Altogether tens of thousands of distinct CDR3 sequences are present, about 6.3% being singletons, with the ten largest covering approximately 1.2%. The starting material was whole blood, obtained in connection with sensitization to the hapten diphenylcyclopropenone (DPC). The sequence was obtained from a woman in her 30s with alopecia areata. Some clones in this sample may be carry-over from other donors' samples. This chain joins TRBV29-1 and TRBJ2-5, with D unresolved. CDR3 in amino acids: CSVEVMVETQYF. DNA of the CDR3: TGCAGCGTTGAGGTTATGGTTGAGACCCAGTACTTC.